These T cell receptor beta chains were read from a single sample in a study of cytomegalovirus exposure and HLA in healthy donors. Generated by immunoSEQ multiplex PCR, the TCRdb table keeps only in-frame clones and is missing some. The sample lists fewer than 200,000 clones, more than 65% occurring once. The specimen sequenced was PBMCs. These receptors originate from a female donor in good health and CMV-seronegative. Both conserved end residues are part of each CDR3. A D gene is named only where the DNA matches it firmly. Size tells how often a clone was seen (once, few, many) or the class of an expanded clone, and some rows leave it out.

j_call	clone_size	v_call	d_call	cdr3_aa	cdr3_nt
TRBJ2-3	-	TRBV18	-	CASSPGSTDTQYF	TGTGCCAGCTCACCGGGCAGCACAGATACGCAGTATTTT
TRBJ1-6	-	TRBV6-1	-	CAGSGLKGNNSPLHF	TGTGCCGGCAGTGGTTTAAAGGGGAATAATTCACCCCTCCACTTT
TRBJ1-5	-	TRBV9	-	CASSSRGGGQPQHF	TGTGCCAGCAGCTCCCGTGGCGGGGGGCAGCCCCAGCATTTT
TRBJ2-3	-	TRBV6-5	TRBD2	CASSLLAGGTDTQYF	TGTGCCAGCAGTCTTCTAGCGGGGGGCACAGATACGCAGTATTTT
TRBJ2-2	-	TRBV29-1	-	CSVAWNTGELFF	TGCAGCGTTGCATGGAACACCGGGGAGCTGTTTTTT
TRBJ2-1	-	TRBV7-9	TRBD2	CASSLALAGAYNEQFF	TGTGCCAGCAGCTTAGCACTAGCGGGAGCCTACAATGAGCAGTTCTTC
TRBJ2-7	-	TRBV7-6	TRBD2	CASSLAGGRTYEQYF	TGTGCCAGCAGCCTAGCGGGCGGGAGGACCTACGAGCAGTACTTC
TRBJ2-2	-	TRBV10-3	-	CAAGARLISGELFF	TGTGCCGCTGGGGCCCGACTTATCTCCGGGGAGCTGTTTTTT
TRBJ1-1	-	TRBV13	-	CASSLYRVNTEAFF	TGTGCCAGCAGCTTATACAGGGTGAACACTGAAGCTTTCTTT
TRBJ2-7	few	TRBV19	TRBD1	CASSIGTGPAYEQYF	TGTGCCAGTAGTATAGGGACAGGGCCCGCCTACGAGCAGTACTTC
TRBJ2-3	-	TRBV9	TRBD1	CASSLRQGPEQQQYF	TGTGCCAGCAGCCTACGACAGGGCCCGGAACAACAGCAGTATTTT
TRBJ1-2	-	TRBV30	-	CAWSGQNYGYTF	TGTGCCTGGAGTGGCCAGAACTATGGCTACACCTTC
TRBJ2-3	-	TRBV27	-	CASTRDFHTDTQYF	TGTGCCAGCACCCGGGACTTCCACACAGATACGCAGTATTTT
TRBJ2-1	-	TRBV5-5	-	CASRGAGADEQFF	TGTGCCAGCAGGGGGGCAGGGGCCGATGAGCAGTTCTTC
TRBJ2-3	-	TRBV7-3	-	CASSLFASDTQYF	TGTGCCAGCAGCTTATTCGCGAGCGATACGCAGTATTTT
TRBJ2-7	-	TRBV10-3	TRBD2	CAISPGLAGLSSYEQYF	TGTGCCATCAGCCCGGGACTAGCGGGATTGTCCTCCTACGAGCAGTACTTC
TRBJ2-1	-	TRBV28	TRBD2	CASSLPGTRTNEQFF	TGTGCCAGCAGTCTCCCCGGGACTAGGACCAATGAGCAGTTCTTC
TRBJ2-7	-	TRBV5-1	TRBD1	CASSLGQSVDEQYF	TGCGCCAGCAGCCTGGGACAGTCGGTTGACGAGCAGTACTTC
TRBJ1-2	-	TRBV6-4	TRBD1	CASSDHPGGANGYTF	TGTGCCAGCAGTGACCACCCAGGGGGCGCAAATGGCTACACCTTC
TRBJ1-4	-	TRBV18	-	CASSRRGSGSEKLFF	TGTGCCAGCTCACGCAGGGGATCAGGCTCTGAAAAACTGTTTTTT
TRBJ2-4	-	TRBV11-2	TRBD2	CASSTDLAGGIIQYF	TGTGCCAGCAGTACCGATCTAGCGGGGGGGATCATTCAGTACTTC
TRBJ2-7	-	TRBV29-1	TRBD1	CSVVGTGGANGEQYF	TGCAGCGTTGTGGGGACAGGGGGCGCAAATGGGGAGCAGTACTTC
TRBJ2-3	-	TRBV19	-	CASSIGTYTDTQYF	TGTGCCAGTAGTATAGGGACTTACACAGATACGCAGTATTTT
TRBJ2-5	-	TRBV6-6	TRBD1	CATRQGEETQYF	TGTGCCACCCGGCAGGGGGAAGAGACCCAGTACTTC
TRBJ2-7	-	TRBV2	-	CASSVGKAYEQYF	TGTGCCAGCAGTGTCGGGAAAGCCTACGAGCAGTACTTC
TRBJ1-2	-	TRBV5-1	TRBD1	CASSLDIRTGDGYTF	TGCGCCAGCAGCTTGGACATTAGGACAGGGGATGGCTACACCTTC
TRBJ2-7	-	TRBV15	TRBD1	CATSREDRGYEQYF	TGTGCCACCAGCAGAGAAGACAGGGGCTACGAGCAGTACTTC
TRBJ2-1	-	TRBV4-2	TRBD2	CASSQELGTSDYNEQFF	TGTGCCAGCAGCCAAGAGCTCGGGACTAGCGACTACAATGAGCAGTTCTTC
TRBJ1-1	-	TRBV14	-	CASSQDLGLTEAFF	TGTGCCAGCAGCCAAGATTTGGGACTCACTGAAGCTTTCTTT
TRBJ2-7	-	TRBV7-7	-	CASSLGGGYEQYF	TGTGCTAGCAGCTTAGGAGGGGGTTACGAGCAGTACTTC
TRBJ2-1	-	TRBV7-9	-	CASSLLYNEQFF	TGTGCCAGCAGCTTATTATACAATGAGCAGTTCTTC
TRBJ1-1	-	TRBV5-1	TRBD1	CASSLVQQGSTEAFF	TGCGCCAGCAGCTTGGTCCAACAGGGGAGCACTGAAGCTTTCTTT
TRBJ1-1	-	TRBV2	-	CASRGRRGRNTEAFF	TGTGCCAGCAGAGGGAGGAGAGGGAGGAACACTGAAGCTTTCTTT
TRBJ1-2	-	TRBV15	TRBD1	CATSRDPGTVDGYTF	TGTGCCACCAGCAGAGATCCGGGGACAGTTGATGGCTACACCTTC
TRBJ2-1	-	TRBV6-6	TRBD2	CASGKRGANNEQFF	TGTGCCAGCGGAAAGCGGGGGGCCAACAATGAGCAGTTCTTC
TRBJ2-1	-	TRBV6-5	TRBD2	CASSYSQRGFYNEQFF	TGTGCCAGCAGTTACTCGCAGCGGGGGTTCTACAATGAGCAGTTCTTC
TRBJ2-3	-	TRBV11-1	TRBD2	CASSLSSGGPGYTDTQYF	TGTGCCAGCAGCTTAAGTAGCGGGGGACCCGGCTACACAGATACGCAGTATTTT
TRBJ2-1	-	TRBV5-1	TRBD2	CASSTGLAGREYNEQFF	TGCGCCAGCAGCACAGGACTAGCGGGACGTGAGTACAATGAGCAGTTCTTC
TRBJ1-2	-	TRBV28	TRBD1	CASSPRTGGSYGYTF	TGTGCCAGCAGTCCACGGACAGGGGGAAGCTATGGCTACACCTTC
TRBJ2-7	-	TRBV9	TRBD2	CASSLGASGYTYEQYF	TGTGCCAGCAGCCTCGGGGCTAGCGGGTATACCTACGAGCAGTACTTC
TRBJ2-7	-	TRBV2	TRBD2	CASKKRASGYEQYF	TGTGCCAGCAAAAAAAGGGCTAGCGGCTACGAGCAGTACTTC